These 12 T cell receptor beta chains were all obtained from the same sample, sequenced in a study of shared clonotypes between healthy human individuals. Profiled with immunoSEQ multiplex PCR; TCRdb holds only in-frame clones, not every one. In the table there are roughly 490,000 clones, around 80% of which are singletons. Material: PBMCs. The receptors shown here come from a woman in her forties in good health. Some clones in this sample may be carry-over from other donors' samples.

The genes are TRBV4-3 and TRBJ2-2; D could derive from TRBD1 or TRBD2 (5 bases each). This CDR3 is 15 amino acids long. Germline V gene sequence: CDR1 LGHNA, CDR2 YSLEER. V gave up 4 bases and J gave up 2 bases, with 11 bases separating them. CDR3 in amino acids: CASSLGTANTGELFF. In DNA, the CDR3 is TGCGCCAGCAGCCTGGGGACGGCTAACACCGGGGAGCTGTTTTTT.

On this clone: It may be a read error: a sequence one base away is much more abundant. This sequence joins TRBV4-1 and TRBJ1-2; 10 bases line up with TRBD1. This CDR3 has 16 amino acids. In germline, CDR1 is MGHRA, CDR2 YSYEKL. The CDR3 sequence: CARSQPGTGVNYGYTF. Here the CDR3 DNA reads TGCGCCAGAAGCCAACCCGGGACAGGGGTCAACTATGGCTACACCTTC.

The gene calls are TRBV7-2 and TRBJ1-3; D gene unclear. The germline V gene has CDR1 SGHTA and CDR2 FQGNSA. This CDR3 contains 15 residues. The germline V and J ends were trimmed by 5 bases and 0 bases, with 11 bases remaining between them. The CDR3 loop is CASSLTENSGNTIYF. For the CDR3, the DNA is TGTGCCAGCAGCCTGACGGAAAACTCTGGAAACACCATATATTTT.

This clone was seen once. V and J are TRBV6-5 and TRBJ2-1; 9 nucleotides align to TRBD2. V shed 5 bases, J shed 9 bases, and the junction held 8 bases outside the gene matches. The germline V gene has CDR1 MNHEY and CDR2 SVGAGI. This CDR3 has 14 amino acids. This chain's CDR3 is CASSAAGGPGEQFF. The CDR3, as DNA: TGTGCCAGCAGTGCGGCGGGAGGGCCGGGTGAGCAGTTCTTC.

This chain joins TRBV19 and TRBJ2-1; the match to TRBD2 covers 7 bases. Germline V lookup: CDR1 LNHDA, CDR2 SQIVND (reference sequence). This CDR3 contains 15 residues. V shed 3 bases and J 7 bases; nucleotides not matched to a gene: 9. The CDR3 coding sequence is TGTGCCAGTAGTATCGGGCGGGAGCTGGGGAATGAGCAGTTCTTC. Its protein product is CASSIGRELGNEQFF. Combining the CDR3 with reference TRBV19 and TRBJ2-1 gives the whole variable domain DGGITQSPKYLFRKEGQNVTLSCEQNLNHDAMYWYRQDPGQGLRLIYYSQIVNDFQKGDIAEGYSVSREKKESFPLTVTSAQKNPTAFYLCASSIGRELGNEQFFGPGTRLTVL.

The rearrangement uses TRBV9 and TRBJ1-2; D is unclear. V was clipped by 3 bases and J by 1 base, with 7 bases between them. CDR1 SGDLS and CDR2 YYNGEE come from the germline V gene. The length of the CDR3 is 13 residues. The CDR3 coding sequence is TGTGCCAGCAGCGCCAGGATTAACTATGGCTACACCTTC. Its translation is CASSARINYGYTF.

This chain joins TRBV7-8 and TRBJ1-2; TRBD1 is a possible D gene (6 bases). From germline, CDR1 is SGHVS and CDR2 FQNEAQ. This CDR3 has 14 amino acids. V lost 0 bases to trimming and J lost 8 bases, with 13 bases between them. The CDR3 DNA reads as TGTGCCAGCAGCTTAGCGCGGACAGCCGGAGGCTACACCTTC. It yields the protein CASSLARTAGGYTF.

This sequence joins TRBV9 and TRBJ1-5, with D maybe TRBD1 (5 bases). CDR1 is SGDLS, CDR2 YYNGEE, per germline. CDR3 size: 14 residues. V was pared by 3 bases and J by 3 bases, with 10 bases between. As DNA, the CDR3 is TGTGCCAGCAGCGCTCCGGACATCAATCAGCCCCAGCATTTT. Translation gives CASSAPDINQPQHF.

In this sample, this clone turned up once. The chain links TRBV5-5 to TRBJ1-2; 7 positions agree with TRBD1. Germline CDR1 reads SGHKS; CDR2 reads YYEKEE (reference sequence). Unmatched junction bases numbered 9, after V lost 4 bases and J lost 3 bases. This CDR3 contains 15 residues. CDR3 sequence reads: CASSTDRVRDYGYTF. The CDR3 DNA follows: TGTGCCAGCAGCACTGACAGGGTTCGGGACTATGGCTACACCTTC.

CDR3 sequence (DNA): TGCAGTGCCCTAGGGAGAACTGAAGCTTTCTTT. Its translation is CSALGRTEAFF. This chain connects TRBV20-1 to TRBJ1-1; D is undetermined. The CDR3 is 11 residues long. The germline V and J ends were trimmed by 6 bases and 5 bases, with 10 bases remaining between them. CDR1 is DFQATT and CDR2 is SNEGSKA in the germline V gene (reference sequence).

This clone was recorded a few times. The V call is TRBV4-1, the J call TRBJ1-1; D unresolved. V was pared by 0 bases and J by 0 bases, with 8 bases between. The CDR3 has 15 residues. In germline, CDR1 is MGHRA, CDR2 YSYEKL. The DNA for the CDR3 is TGCGCCAGCAGCCAAGATAACGGTGTGAACACTGAAGCTTTCTTT. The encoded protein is CASSQDNGVNTEAFF.

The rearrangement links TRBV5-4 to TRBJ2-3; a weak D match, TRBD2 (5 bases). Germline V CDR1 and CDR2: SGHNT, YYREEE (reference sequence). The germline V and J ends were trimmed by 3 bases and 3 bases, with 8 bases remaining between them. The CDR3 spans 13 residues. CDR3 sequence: CASSSSGTDTQYF. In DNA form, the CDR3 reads TGTGCCAGCAGCTCATCGGGAACAGATACGCAGTATTTT.